Listed below are T cell receptor beta chains from one sample, sequenced in a study of shared clonotypes between healthy human individuals. TCRdb's copy holds only in-frame clones and misses some; the assay was immunoSEQ multiplex PCR. The sample contains approximately 87,000 clones, 62% of which appear only once. The sequencing sample was made of memory CD8+ T cells sorted from blood. Receptors were obtained from a man aged 30 to 39 in good health. Each CDR3 is given with its conserved first and last residue.

V gene: TRBV4-1; CDR3 protein: CASSQPGDYGYTF
V gene: TRBV11-2; CDR3 protein: CASGLTKANTGELFF
V gene: TRBV28; CDR3 protein: CASSTGLAAIYEQYF
V gene: TRBV27; CDR3 protein: CASSYRLAGGLNEQFF
V gene: TRBV13; CDR3 protein: CASSSMRISSYEQYF
V gene: TRBV9; CDR3 protein: CASSVSGWLTDTQYF
V gene: TRBV29-1; CDR3 protein: CSVLTYNNYGYTF
V gene: TRBV6-4; CDR3 protein: CASSASGSGANVLTF
V gene: TRBV10-2; CDR3 protein: CASSAGGTIDEQYF
V gene: TRBV25-1; CDR3 protein: CASSEGTGGLGTDTQYF
V gene: TRBV25-1; CDR3 protein: CASSEWQVRNEQFF
V gene: TRBV11-2; CDR3 protein: CASRIGRGDHEQYF
V gene: TRBV6-5; CDR3 protein: CASSPPSGGGYEQYF
V gene: TRBV11-2; CDR3 protein: CASSAPGQGFLSGNTIYF
V gene: TRBV6-1; CDR3 protein: CASSESPDSPYEQYF
V gene: TRBV5-1; CDR3 protein: CASSLTPDAAAWYF
V gene: TRBV18; CDR3 protein: CASSPPVPFENYGYTF
V gene: TRBV2; CDR3 protein: CASSRLAAKRQYF
V gene: TRBV4-1; CDR3 protein: CASSQVGERRNQPQHF
V gene: TRBV19; CDR3 protein: CASSMGGSISGANVLTF
V gene: TRBV19; CDR3 protein: CASSKTSGGHNEQFF
V gene: TRBV6-5; CDR3 protein: CASSYGRTNTEAFF
V gene: TRBV25-1; CDR3 protein: CASSQISGGENTEAFF
V gene: TRBV29-1; CDR3 protein: CSVEVGTAQSYEQYF
V gene: TRBV7-9; CDR3 protein: CASSLAGVGPDTQYF
V gene: TRBV10-2; CDR3 protein: CASSTGPHPTFF
V gene: TRBV7-2; CDR3 protein: CASSLTTRLAGGDYEQYF
V gene: TRBV30; CDR3 protein: CAWSSYRVGTGSSPALHTGELFF